Below, 10 T cell receptor beta chains from the same sample are listed, as sequenced in a study of blood T cell repertoires in COVID-19. Libraries were prepared by immunoSEQ multiplex PCR; TCRdb keeps only in-frame clonotypes and omits some of them. The sample gives fewer than 250,000 clones, 80% to 95% of which show up once; roughly 0.8% is in the top ten. Sample: peripheral blood. Source of these receptors: a man younger than 40 with COVID-19, enrolled during active disease.

J is TRBJ2-7 and V is TRBV4-1, with TRBD1 matching over 8 bases. The CDR3 contains 14 residues. Germline loops: CDR1 MGHRA, CDR2 YSYEKL. V was clipped by 3 bases and J by 4 bases; unmatched bases: 5. The CDR3 protein is CASSQSGGHYEQYF. The CDR3 DNA follows: TGCGCCAGCAGCCAGTCAGGGGGCCATTACGAGCAGTACTTC.

The chain recombines TRBV3-1 (or the pseudogene TRBV3-2) with TRBJ1-4; TRBD1 might be the D (5 bases). The CDR3 covers 13 residues. Germline CDR1 and CDR2: LGHDT and YNNKEL (reference sequence). The V end was cut by 1 base, the J end by 7 bases, with 7 bases between. CDR3 in amino acids: CASSQGGVEKLFF. CDR3 bases: TGTGCCAGCAGCCAAGGGGGCGTTGAAAAACTGTTTTTT.

This clone was seen only a few times. The chain joins TRBV5-1 to TRBJ2-6; D gene unclear. CDR3 length: 17 residues. The germline V gene encodes CDR1 SGHRS and CDR2 YFSETQ. The ends were cut back, 1 base at V and 0 bases at J, with 11 bases in the middle. CDR3 in amino acids: CASSLLALFSGANVLTF. In nucleotides, the CDR3 is TGCGCCAGCAGCTTGCTGGCTCTCTTCTCTGGGGCCAACGTCCTGACTTTC.

The rearrangement joins TRBV6-5 to TRBJ1-2; tentative D call: TRBD1 (5 bases). Per the germline V gene, CDR1 is MNHEY and CDR2 is SVGAGI. The V and J ends lost 4 bases and 3 bases respectively, with 18 bases between them. The length of the CDR3 is 16 residues. The CDR3 is CASSSVSGYGDYGYTF. CDR3 coding DNA: TGTGCCAGCAGTTCTGTATCAGGGTATGGGGACTATGGCTACACCTTC.

The chain joins TRBV20-1 to TRBJ1-2; 7 nucleotides match TRBD1. After removal of 6 bases from V and 5 bases from J, the junction contained 3 bases not matched to a gene. CDR3 length: 11 residues. In germline, CDR1 is DFQATT, CDR2 SNEGSKA (reference sequence). Here the CDR3 reads CSAGTEYGYTF. DNA of the CDR3: TGCAGTGCCGGGACAGAATATGGCTACACCTTC.

The V call is TRBV30, the J call TRBJ1-3; maybe TRBD1 (6 bases). With 5 bases removed from V and 0 bases from J, the gap between germline ends came to 17 bases. The CDR3 runs 16 residues. In germline, CDR1 is GTSNPN, CDR2 SVGIG (reference sequence). The CDR3 bases are TGTGCCTGGGACAGGAGGGCAGGGACCTCTGGAAACACCATATATTTT. Its protein product is CAWDRRAGTSGNTIYF.

The V gene is TRBV9, the J gene TRBJ2-7; D perhaps matches TRBD1 (7 bases). The ends were cut back, 3 bases at V and 3 bases at J, with 25 bases in the middle. CDR3 length equals 18 residues. CDR1 SGDLS and CDR2 YYNGEE come from the germline V gene. This CDR3 is CASSARSGGKEGDYEQYF. The DNA for the CDR3 is TGTGCCAGCAGCGCCCGTTCAGGGGGAAAGGAGGGGGACTACGAGCAGTACTTC.

The J gene is TRBJ1-2, the V gene TRBV2; D is perhaps TRBD1 (5 bases). The CDR3 covers 13 residues. The V gene lost 4 bases and the J gene lost 8 bases, with 14 bases spanning the gap. CDR1 SNHLY and CDR2 FYNNEI come from the germline V gene. CDR3 protein: CASSVARGGGYTF. Written as DNA, the CDR3 is TGTGCCAGCAGTGTGGCTAGGGGAGGAGGCTACACCTTC.

V and J are TRBV6-5 and TRBJ2-4; maybe TRBD1 (6 bases). V lost 5 bases and J lost 3, with 14 bases in between. From germline, CDR1 is MNHEY and CDR2 SVGAGI. This CDR3 is 15 amino acids long. The DNA for the CDR3 is TGTGCCAGCAGTCTGCAGTTGGACAGCAAAAACATTCAGTACTTC. It specifies CASSLQLDSKNIQYF.

This chain links TRBV6-5 with TRBJ1-1; no reliable D call. Trimming took off 6 bases at V and 5 bases at J, with 19 bases between the two ends. The CDR3 consists of 15 residues. Germline assignment: CDR1 MNHEY and CDR2 SVGAGI. The CDR3 DNA sequence: TGTGCCAGCAGACCACGACACGGGAGTTTTACTGAAGCTTTCTTT. Protein: CASRPRHGSFTEAFF.